What follows is one T cell receptor beta chain and its context. Antigen specificity is unknown. This record comes from a study of graft-versus-host responses after intestinal transplantation. Study information: The study gave all recipients anti-thymocyte globulin induction, then tacrolimus and steroids for three to four years.

The method was immunoSEQ multiplex PCR; TCRdb's version includes in-frame clones alone and lacks a portion of them. Of over 100,000 clones listed, approximately 92% are singletons. Study findings and constraints: Present in recipient marrow, GvH clones included some that appeared first in ileum or blood.

The CDR3 has 14 amino acids. V gave up 3 bases and J gave up 7 bases; unmatched junction bases: 7. Germline V gene data show CDR1 as GTSNPN and CDR2 as SVGIG (reference sequence). This clonotype was sampled from a human donor who was the organ donor for an intestinal transplant. J is TRBJ2-1 and V is TRBV30; 9 bases are shared with TRBD2. The sequenced sample was unstimulated CD4+ T cells sorted from spleen or lymph node cells, obtained before transplant. CDR3: CAWRIAGVSNEQFF. CDR3 sequence (DNA): TGTGCCTGGAGAATAGCGGGAGTGTCTAATGAGCAGTTCTTC.